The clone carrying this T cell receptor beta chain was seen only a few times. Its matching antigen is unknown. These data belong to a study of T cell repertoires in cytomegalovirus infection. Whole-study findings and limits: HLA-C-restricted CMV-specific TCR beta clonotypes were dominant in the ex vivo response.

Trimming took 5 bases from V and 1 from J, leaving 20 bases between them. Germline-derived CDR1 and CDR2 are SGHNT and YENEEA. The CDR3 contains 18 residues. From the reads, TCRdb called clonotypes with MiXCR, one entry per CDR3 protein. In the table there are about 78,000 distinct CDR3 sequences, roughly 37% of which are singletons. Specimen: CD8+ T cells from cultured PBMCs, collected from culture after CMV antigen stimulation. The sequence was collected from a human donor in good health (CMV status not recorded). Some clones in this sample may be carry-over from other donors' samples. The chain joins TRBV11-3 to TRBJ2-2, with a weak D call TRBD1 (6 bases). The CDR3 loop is CASSAREGGHQNTGELFF. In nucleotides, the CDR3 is TGTGCCAGCAGCGCGCGTGAAGGGGGACACCAGAACACCGGGGAGCTGTTTTTT. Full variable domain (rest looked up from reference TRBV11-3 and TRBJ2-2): EAGVVQSPRYKIIEKKQPVAFWCNPISGHNTLYWYLQNLGQGPELLIRYENEEAVDDSQLPKDRFSAERLKGVDSTLKIQPAELGDSAVYLCASSAREGGHQNTGELFFGEGSRLTVL.